This T cell receptor (beta chain) came from a study of blood T cell repertoires in COVID-19. Study-wide background: Samples representing acute and convalescent COVID-19 were sourced from the United States, Italy and Spain.

Per the study methods: Amplification with reference gene primers provided the estimates of nucleated cell counts. The method was immunoSEQ multiplex PCR; TCRdb's version includes in-frame clones alone and lacks a portion of them. The V and J calls and clone size are taken from that table; D and trimming were inferred from the DNA. Of some 320,000 clones in the sample, 85% were seen once. CDR1 SGHRS and CDR2 YFSETQ come from the germline V gene. Germline trimming cut 0 bases from V and 2 bases from J; bases unmatched to any gene: 4. The CDR3 is 15 residues long. Which cohort a participant joined came from the clinical history participants gave. It was within 2 weeks before study entry that exposed participants met a COVID-19 case.

The sample comprised PBMCs or T cells enriched from blood (not recorded which). The chain joins TRBV5-1 to TRBJ2-5, with 7 bases aligning to TRBD2. This clonotype originated in a woman in her 30s who had been exposed to COVID-19. The CDR3: CASSLVAGAQETQYF. CDR3 DNA sequence: TGCGCCAGCAGCTTGGTTGCGGGAGCTCAAGAGACCCAGTACTTC. The full variable domain, with the rest looked up from reference TRBV5-1 and TRBJ2-5, is KAGVTQTPRYLIKTRGQQVTLSCSPISGHRSVSWYQQTPGQGLQFLFEYFSETQRNKGNFPGRFSGRQFSNSRSEMNVSTLELGDSALYLCASSLVAGAQETQYFGPGTRLLVL.